This entry lists 32 T cell receptor beta chains sequenced from one sample in a study of T cell responses to AZD1222 COVID-19 vaccine. TCRdb's table, derived via immunoSEQ multiplex PCR, lists solely in-frame clones and lacks some. The table has 130,000 to 150,000 clones, 86% seen once. The source was peripheral blood, collected 28 days after the second AZD1222 dose. These receptors all come from an adult who received the AZD1222 COVID-19 vaccine.

This clone was recorded a few times. The genes are TRBV27 and TRBJ1-5; 7 bases fit TRBD1. CDR1 MNHEY and CDR2 SMNVEV come from the germline V gene (reference sequence). With 2 bases clipped from V and 2 bases from J, the junction kept 15 bases outside the gene matches. The CDR3 is 19 amino acids. CDR3 in DNA: TGTGCCAGCAGTTTAGCGCCCCGGACAGGCCAGTGGGGCAATCAGCCCCAGCATTTT. It is translated as CASSLAPRTGQWGNQPQHF.

CDR3: CAWAGLYNSPLHF. CDR3 in DNA: TGTGCCTGGGCCGGTCTCTATAATTCACCCCTCCACTTT. This rearrangement joins TRBV30 to TRBJ1-6, with D unclear. Trimming removed 5 bases at V and 3 bases at J, with 8 bases between. Germline lookup yields CDR1 GTSNPN and CDR2 SVGIG (reference sequence). This CDR3 comprises 13 residues.

The chain combines TRBV7-9 with TRBJ1-2; D possibly corresponds to TRBD1 (6 bases). V gave up 0 bases and J gave up 5 bases, with 13 bases separating them. The CDR3 consists of 15 residues. Germline CDR1 and CDR2: SEHNR and FQNEAQ (reference sequence). This CDR3 reads CASSLASAGEYGYTF. CDR3 bases: TGTGCCAGCAGCTTAGCTTCGGCAGGGGAATATGGCTACACCTTC.

This chain links TRBV5-5 with TRBJ2-5; TRBD2 aligns across 8 bases. The CDR3 consists of 17 residues. Germline CDR1 is SGHKS and CDR2 is YYEKEE (reference sequence). V lost 3 bases to trimming and J lost 5 bases; unmatched junction nucleotides: 15. Written as DNA, the CDR3 is TGTGCCAGCAGCTGGGGAAATACTAGCGGCTCGAGTGAGACCCAGTACTTC. This sequence encodes CASSWGNTSGSSETQYF.

V is TRBV10-2 and J is TRBJ1-3; D unclear. Trimming cost V 2 bases and J 0 bases, with 11 bases left between them. Germline V gene sequence: CDR1 WSHSY, CDR2 SAAADI. There are 16 residues in the CDR3. This chain's CDR3 is CASSERIGPSGNTIYF. The CDR3 bases are TGCGCCAGCAGTGAGAGGATAGGACCCTCTGGAAACACCATATATTTT.

The V gene is TRBV3-1 (or the pseudogene TRBV3-2), the J gene TRBJ1-2; D is undetermined. CDR3 length equals 13 residues. Trimming took off 3 bases at V and 4 bases at J, with 9 bases between the two ends. The V gene's germline CDR1 is LGHDT and CDR2 YNNKEL (reference sequence). CDR3 in DNA: TGTGCCAGCAGCCAGGACGGAAGCTATGGCTACACCTTC. This gives the protein CASSQDGSYGYTF.

This chain joins TRBV7-9 and TRBJ2-7; no clear D. This CDR3 is built from 16 residues. Germline V gene sequence: CDR1 SEHNR, CDR2 FQNEAQ (reference sequence). V dropped 0 bases and J dropped 3 bases, with 15 bases sitting between them. The CDR3 sequence is CASSLAVDVLYYEQYF. In DNA, the CDR3 is TGTGCCAGCAGCTTAGCAGTGGACGTCTTATACTACGAGCAGTACTTC.

A single count supports this clone. The chain combines TRBV30 with TRBJ1-2, with 8 nucleotides matching TRBD1. Trimming cost V 7 bases and J 2 bases; bases outside gene matches: 3. The CDR3 runs 12 residues. Germline assignment: CDR1 GTSNPN and CDR2 SVGIG (reference sequence). This CDR3 reads CASGQANYGYTF. Here the CDR3 DNA reads TGTGCCTCGGGACAGGCGAACTATGGCTACACCTTC.

There are a few counts of this clone. This rearrangement joins TRBV2 to TRBJ2-1; no clear D gene. There are 14 residues in the CDR3. The germline V and J ends were trimmed by 6 bases and 4 bases, with 13 bases remaining between them. The germline V gene encodes CDR1 SNHLY and CDR2 FYNNEI. This CDR3 reads CASRKDGVYNEQFF. CDR3 DNA sequence: TGTGCCAGCAGGAAGGACGGAGTTTACAATGAGCAGTTCTTC.

This rearrangement joins TRBV30 to TRBJ2-2; D remains unclear. The V gene's germline CDR1 is GTSNPN and CDR2 SVGIG (reference sequence). The CDR3 contains 13 residues. V was trimmed by 4 bases and J by 4 bases, leaving 10 bases between them. The CDR3 DNA reads TGTGCCTGGATCGGTGGGCTCACCGGGGAGCTGTTTTTT. Encoded protein: CAWIGGLTGELFF.

The CDR3 DNA follows: TGTGCCAGCAGCTTAGAGGTCGGACAGCCCCAGCATTTT. Translating gives CASSLEVGQPQHF. The chain carries TRBV7-6 and TRBJ1-5; D unclear. The CDR3 spans 13 residues. CDR1 and CDR2 (germline): SGHVS, FNYEAQ. The V end lost 1 base, the J end lost 7 bases, and 8 bases lay between the germline ends.

The chain carries TRBV10-3 and TRBJ2-3; 10 nucleotides agree with TRBD1. This CDR3 is built from 14 residues. Germline values: CDR1 ENHRY, CDR2 SYGVKD. This chain's CDR3 is CATSGDRGADTQYF. CDR3 nucleotide sequence: TGTGCAACTTCCGGGGACAGGGGTGCAGATACGCAGTATTTT.

In this sample, this clone turned up once. The chain carries TRBV11-3 and TRBJ2-5, with D perhaps given as TRBD1 or TRBD2 (5 bases each). The CDR3 has 13 amino acids. The germline V gene has CDR1 SGHNT and CDR2 YENEEA. Trimming cost V 2 bases and J 5 bases, with 9 bases left between them. The DNA of the CDR3 is TGTGCCAGCAGCTTACTAGCAGGGGAGACCCAGTACTTC. Translated, it gives CASSLLAGETQYF.

The chain carries TRBV6-5 and TRBJ2-2; a weak D match, TRBD2 (6 bases). CDR1 and CDR2 (germline): MNHEY, SVGAGI. CDR3 length equals 12 residues. V was shortened by 6 bases and J by 6 bases, with 8 bases between the two germline ends. The CDR3 here is CASREGAGELFF. Written as DNA, the CDR3 is TGTGCCAGCAGGGAGGGCGCCGGGGAGCTGTTTTTT.

The genes are TRBV4-1 and TRBJ2-7; TRBD2 is a possible D gene (5 bases). The CDR3 covers 16 residues. The germline V gene has CDR1 MGHRA and CDR2 YSYEKL. V shed 4 bases and J shed 6 bases, with 22 bases lying between them. The CDR3 DNA reads TGCGCCAGCAGCCTGACCTCGAGGGATCCCCCGGTCGAGCAGTACTTC. Its translation is CASSLTSRDPPVEQYF.

The chain recombines TRBV5-1 with TRBJ1-6, with D possibly TRBD1 on 6 matching bases. CDR1 is SGHRS, CDR2 YFSETQ, per germline. CDR3 length equals 14 residues. V lost 0 bases and J lost 8, with 9 bases in between. CDR3 DNA: TGCGCCAGCAGCTTGGGGACAGTTTATTCACCCCTCCACTTT. Its translation: CASSLGTVYSPLHF.

The DNA for the CDR3 is TGTGCCTCGGGACAGCGAACGACTGAAGCTTTCTTT. Translated: CASGQRTTEAFF. The chain carries TRBV30 and TRBJ1-1; TRBD1 matches at 7 bases. CDR1 and CDR2 from the germline V gene are GTSNPN and SVGIG (reference sequence). The CDR3 has 12 residues. J was trimmed by 5 bases and V by 7 bases; bases with no gene match: 7. The whole variable domain, remainder taken from reference TRBV30 and TRBJ1-1, is SQTIHQWPATLVQPVGSPLSLECTVEGTSNPNLYWYRQAAGRGLQLLFYSVGIGQISSEVPQNLSASRPQDRQFILSSKKLLLSDSGFYLCASGQRTTEAFFGQGTRLTVV.

This rearrangement joins TRBV30 to TRBJ2-3, with D uncertain. V lost 3 bases, J lost 6 bases, and 7 bases lay in between. The germline V gene encodes CDR1 GTSNPN and CDR2 SVGIG (reference sequence). The CDR3 consists of 11 residues. The CDR3 DNA reads as TGTGCCTGGAGCCTAAGTGATACGCAGTATTTT. Its protein is CAWSLSDTQYF.

V gene TRBV5-1 combines with J gene TRBJ1-4; TRBD1 matches 12 bases. This CDR3 is 15 amino acids long. V lost 5 bases and J lost 8; bases outside the gene matches: 7. The germline CDR1 and CDR2 sequences are SGHRS and YFSETQ. The CDR3 DNA is TGCGCCAGCAGTACCGGGACAGGGGGCCAGGAAAAACTGTTTTTT. Translated, it gives CASSTGTGGQEKLFF.

The CDR3 loop reads CATTTSGNTIYF. CDR3 in DNA: TGTGCCACAACTACCTCCGGAAACACCATATATTTT. V gene TRBV19 combines with J gene TRBJ1-3; no clear D. Germline loops: CDR1 LNHDA, CDR2 SQIVND (reference sequence). V lost 10 bases, J lost 4 bases, and 11 bases lay in between. There are 12 residues in the CDR3.

The chain uses TRBV6-6 and TRBJ2-2; 7 bases align to TRBD2. This CDR3 contains 17 residues. The germline CDR1 and CDR2 sequences are MNHNY and SVGAGI (reference sequence). V trimming: 5 bases; J trimming: 7 bases; junction bases outside the gene matches: 16. CDR3 bases: TGTGCCAGCAGTCACCTTCTCCGGGGGGACGTCGGCGGGGAGCTGTTTTTT. Translating it yields CASSHLLRGDVGGELFF.

J is TRBJ1-2 and V is TRBV27; 7 positions match TRBD1. V lost 3 bases, J lost 4 bases, and 8 bases stayed unmatched. The CDR3 length is 15 residues. CDR1 is MNHEY and CDR2 is SMNVEV in the germline V gene (reference sequence). CDR3: CASSLTETGPYGYTF. DNA of the CDR3: TGTGCCAGCAGTTTGACCGAGACAGGGCCCTATGGCTACACCTTC.

This clone occurred once. V is TRBV19 and J is TRBJ2-2; 8 bases map to TRBD2. V lost 1 base to trimming and J lost 4 bases; unmatched junction nucleotides: 5. The CDR3 contains 16 residues. In germline, CDR1 is LNHDA, CDR2 SQIVND (reference sequence). This CDR3 reads CASSIAGGLVTGELFF. DNA for the CDR3: TGTGCCAGTAGTATAGCGGGGGGGCTTGTCACCGGGGAGCTGTTTTTT.

The rearrangement uses TRBV6-6 and TRBJ1-4; the D gene is possibly TRBD1 (5 bases). The V gene lost 5 bases and the J gene lost 7 bases, with 11 bases spanning the gap. The CDR3 spans 13 residues. Per germline, CDR1 MNHNY and CDR2 SVGAGI (reference sequence). The CDR3 region has the DNA TGTGCCAGCAGTCCGGGACTCGGTGAAAAACTGTTTTTT. As protein: CASSPGLGEKLFF.

The rearrangement uses TRBV2 and TRBJ1-6; D is possibly TRBD1 (5 bases). Germline CDR1 reads SNHLY; CDR2 reads FYNNEI. Trimming stripped 7 bases from V and 8 bases from J, with 9 bases between. The CDR3 extends over 12 amino acids. CDR3 protein: CASKAGDSPLHF. The CDR3 coding sequence is TGTGCCAGCAAAGCGGGGGATTCACCCCTCCACTTT. Supplemented by reference TRBV2 and TRBJ1-6, the full variable domain reads EPEVTQTPSHQVTQMGQEVILRCVPISNHLYFYWYRQILGQKVEFLVSFYNNEISEKSEIFDDQFSVERPDGSNFTLKIRSTKLEDSAMYFCASKAGDSPLHFGNGTRLTVT.

The chain carries TRBV15 and TRBJ1-4; D call uncertain. The CDR3 contains 15 residues. Germline CDR1 LNHNV, CDR2 YYDKDF (reference sequence). The germline V and J ends were trimmed by 1 base and 4 bases, with 10 bases remaining between them. DNA for the CDR3: TGTGCCACCAGCAGAGGACTGCCCGTTAATGAAAAACTGTTTTTT. This encodes CATSRGLPVNEKLFF. The whole variable domain, filled in from reference TRBV15 and TRBJ1-4, reads DAMVIQNPRYQVTQFGKPVTLSCSQTLNHNVMYWYQQKSSQAPKLLFHYYDKDFNNEADTPDNFQSRRPNTSFCFLDIRSPGLGDTAMYLCATSRGLPVNEKLFFGSGTQLSVL.

The count of this clone is one. The chain employs TRBV5-8 and TRBJ2-2, with D tentatively TRBD2 (5 bases). The CDR3 spans 13 residues. V was shortened by 2 bases and J by 7 bases, with 9 bases between the two germline ends. Germline assignment: CDR1 SGHTS and CDR2 YDEGEE. CDR3 region: CASSLEAGGELFF. The CDR3 coding sequence is TGTGCCAGCAGCTTAGAGGCGGGCGGGGAGCTGTTTTTT. The complete variable domain, with remaining parts taken from reference TRBV5-8 and TRBJ2-2, reads EAGVTQSPTHLIKTRGQQATLRCSPISGHTSVYWYQQALGLGLQFLLWYDEGEERNRGNFPPRFSGRQFPNYSSELNVNALELEDSALYLCASSLEAGGELFFGEGSRLTVL.

As concerns this clone: An end of the junction differs from the germline gene, which may be a read error. V and J are TRBV7-7 and TRBJ1-4; 8 bases align to TRBD1. The CDR3 sequence is 15 residues long. CDR1 is SSHAT and CDR2 is FNYEAQ in the germline V gene (reference sequence). DNA of the CDR3: TGTGCTAGCAGCCCAGGACAGGGATCCGGTGAAAAACTGTTTTTT. Encoded protein: CASSPGQGSGEKLFF.

The chain links TRBV4-2 to TRBJ2-6; 8 bases line up with TRBD1. Germline-derived CDR1 and CDR2 are LGHNA and YNFKEQ. J lost 3 bases, V lost 4 bases, and 5 bases had no gene match. The CDR3 consists of 16 residues. CDR3 DNA sequence: TGTGCCAGCAGCCGGGACAGGTTTGATGGGGCCAACGTCCTGACTTTC. It specifies CASSRDRFDGANVLTF.

This clone was seen once. The chain joins TRBV11-2 to TRBJ2-7; 10 nucleotides line up with TRBD2. The ends lost 4 bases at V and 3 bases at J; junction bases unmatched: 3. This CDR3 is built from 14 residues. CDR1 and CDR2 from the germline V gene are SGHAT and FQNNGV. Here the CDR3 DNA reads TGTGCCAGCAGCTGGACTAGCGGAGACTACGAGCAGTACTTC. It yields the protein CASSWTSGDYEQYF.

V gene TRBV24-1 combines with J gene TRBJ2-5; 8 bases fit TRBD2. Per the germline V gene, CDR1 is KGHDR and CDR2 is SFDVKD. The ends lost 4 bases at V and 3 bases at J; junction bases unmatched: 6. The CDR3 has 15 amino acids. The DNA for the CDR3 is TGTGCCACCAGTGAGAGTGGTAGCGGGAAAGAGACCCAGTACTTC. This sequence encodes CATSESGSGKETQYF.

The chain links TRBV6-5 to TRBJ1-6; D may be TRBD1 (6 bases). Trimming took off 4 bases at V and 7 bases at J, with 11 bases between the two ends. Germline lookup yields CDR1 MNHEY and CDR2 SVGAGI. This CDR3 has 14 amino acids. CDR3: CASSSRGTNSPLHF. In DNA, the CDR3 is TGTGCCAGCAGTTCCAGGGGTACAAATTCACCCCTCCACTTT.